A single sample is the source of the 5 T cell receptor beta chains below, sequenced in a study of PD-L1 blockade in urothelial cancer. Produced via immunoSEQ multiplex PCR; TCRdb's table is partial and in-frame only. The repertoire consists of roughly 63,000 clones, with more than 80% occurring once and the leading ten covering around 5.7%. Regarding time point: pretreatment peripheral blood. Sequencing was performed on PBMCs, taken around atezolizumab (anti-PD-L1) treatment. The receptor source for this set is a man in his 70s with urothelial cancer.

This clone was detected many times. The chain's CDR3 is CASSLSSVYTEAFF. CDR3 DNA: TGTGCCAGCAGTTTATCGTCCGTATACACTGAAGCTTTCTTT. V is TRBV27 and J is TRBJ1-1; D gene ambiguous. The CDR3 totals 14 residues. V lost 0 bases, J lost 3 bases, and 8 bases lay in between. The germline CDR1 and CDR2 sequences are MNHEY and SMNVEV (reference sequence).

This chain links TRBV7-2 with TRBJ2-7; no definite D call. The germline V gene has CDR1 SGHTA and CDR2 FQGNSA. The CDR3 length is 15 residues. V gave up 1 base and J gave up 4 bases, with 14 bases separating them. The CDR3 is CASSLVSEFSYEQYF. CDR3 nucleotide sequence: TGTGCCAGCAGCTTAGTATCTGAGTTTTCGTACGAGCAGTACTTC.

In this sample, this clone turned up a few times. The chain combines TRBV19 with TRBJ2-7, with D tentatively TRBD2 (5 bases). The CDR3 has 14 amino acids. Germline CDR1 and CDR2: LNHDA and SQIVND (reference sequence). Between the trimmed V and J ends, which lost 6 bases and 0 bases, there was a span of 12 bases. The CDR3 sequence: CASSPRGSSYEQYF. CDR3 nucleotide sequence: TGTGCCAGTAGCCCCCGGGGTAGCTCCTACGAGCAGTACTTC.

This chain links TRBV6-1 with TRBJ1-2, with TRBD1 identical over 10 bases. There are 14 residues in the CDR3. The V segment lost 7 bases and the J segment 5 bases; nucleotides outside the gene matches: 7. The germline CDR1 and CDR2 sequences are MNHNS and SASEGT. The CDR3 protein is CASTGGQGVYGYTF. As DNA, the CDR3 is TGTGCCAGCACGGGAGGACAGGGGGTATATGGCTACACCTTC.

This clone was observed a single time. The CDR3 DNA is TGTGCCAGCAGCGTGCAGGGGGCGGCTGAAGCTTTCTTT. Translated, it gives CASSVQGAAEAFF. The gene calls are TRBV9 and TRBJ1-1, with 8 bases aligning to TRBD1. CDR1 and CDR2 (germline): SGDLS, YYNGEE. With 2 bases clipped from V and 6 bases from J, the junction kept 3 bases outside the gene matches. The CDR3 totals 13 residues.